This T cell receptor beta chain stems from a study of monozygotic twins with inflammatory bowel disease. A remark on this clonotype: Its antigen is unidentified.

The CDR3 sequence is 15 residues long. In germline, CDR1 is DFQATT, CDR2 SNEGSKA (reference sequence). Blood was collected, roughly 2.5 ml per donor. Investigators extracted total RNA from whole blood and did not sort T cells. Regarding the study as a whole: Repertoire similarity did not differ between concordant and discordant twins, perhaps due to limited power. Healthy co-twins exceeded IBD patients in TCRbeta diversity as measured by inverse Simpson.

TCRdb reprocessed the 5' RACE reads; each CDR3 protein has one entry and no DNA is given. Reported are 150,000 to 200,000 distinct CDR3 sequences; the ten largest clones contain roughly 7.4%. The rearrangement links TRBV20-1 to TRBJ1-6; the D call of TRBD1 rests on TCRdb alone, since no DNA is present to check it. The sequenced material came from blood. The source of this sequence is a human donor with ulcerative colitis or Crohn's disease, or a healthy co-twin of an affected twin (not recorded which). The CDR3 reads CSASGDRVSHSPLHF.